This T cell receptor beta chain stems from a study of T cell responses to AZD1222 COVID-19 vaccine. General study findings and limits: Scientists sampled the repertoires only once the peak T cell response had passed. In a largely white British group with more females than males, clonal diversity was possibly underestimated.

Second doses at about 4 or about 12 weeks were pooled. Measured with immunoSEQ multiplex PCR; TCRdb has only the in-frame clones, and not every one. The sample holds over 55,000 clones, over 65% seen once. This CDR3 has 14 residues. V was pared by 1 base and J by 7 bases, with 6 bases of the junction left unmatched. CDR1 is SNHLY, CDR2 FYNNEI, per germline. A word on this clone: Its antigen remains unidentified.

Specimen: peripheral blood, collected 28 days after the second AZD1222 dose. The rearrangement joins TRBV2 to TRBJ1-1, with 7 nucleotides matching TRBD1. The source of this sequence is an adult who received the AZD1222 COVID-19 vaccine. CDR3 nucleotide sequence: TGTGCCAGCAGTGAAGGGCAGGGGGGCTTTGAAGCTTTCTTT. Translated, it gives CASSEGQGGFEAFF.